A single sample gave rise to the 21 T cell receptor beta chains below, sequenced in a study of cytomegalovirus exposure and HLA in healthy donors. Repertoires were generated with immunoSEQ multiplex PCR, while TCRdb's copy carries only in-frame clones and drops some. The table lists 170,000 or so clones, more than 65% of them singletons. The sequenced sample consisted of PBMCs. Receptors originate from a woman younger than 30 in good health and CMV-seropositive.

V gene TRBV7-2 combines with J gene TRBJ1-4; D is possibly TRBD1 (6 bases). The ends were cut back, 1 base at V and 6 bases at J, with 21 bases in the middle. Germline CDR1 reads SGHTA; CDR2 reads FQGNSA. This CDR3 spans 18 amino acids. The CDR3: CASSLVVGWAGAHEKLFF. CDR3 sequence (DNA): TGTGCCAGCAGCTTAGTGGTTGGTTGGGCAGGGGCCCATGAAAAACTGTTTTTT. The full variable domain, its missing parts supplied by reference TRBV7-2 and TRBJ1-4, is GAGVSQSPSNKVTEKGKDVELRCDPISGHTALYWYRQSLGQGLEFLIYFQGNSAPDKSGLPSDRFSAERTGGSVSTLTIQRTQQEDSAVYLCASSLVVGWAGAHEKLFFGSGTQLSVL.

The chain is built from TRBV2 and TRBJ2-3, with D uncertain. Between the trimmed V and J ends, which lost 6 bases and 4 bases, there was a span of 8 bases. The germline gives CDR1 SNHLY, CDR2 FYNNEI. CDR3 length: 12 residues. The CDR3 coding sequence is TGTGCCAGCAGATTAGCCGCAGATACGCAGTATTTT. The encoded protein is CASRLAADTQYF.

J is TRBJ2-2 and V is TRBV19, with TRBD1 as a possible D gene (7 bases). The germline V gene encodes CDR1 LNHDA and CDR2 SQIVND (reference sequence). CDR3 size: 13 residues. Trimming left V 7 bases short and J 7 bases short, with 13 bases between. The CDR3 DNA follows: TGTGCCAGTACAGGGGGAGGATTCGGGGAGCTGTTTTTT. Its translation: CASTGGGFGELFF.

The chain has TRBV27 and TRBJ1-5; 8 positions match TRBD1. Germline V CDR1 and CDR2: MNHEY, SMNVEV (reference sequence). The V and J ends lost 8 bases and 4 bases, in that order; junction bases with no gene match: 7. The CDR3 loop spans 14 amino acids. CDR3 amino acids: CASPDRVQNQPQHF. The CDR3 nucleotides are TGTGCCAGCCCGGACAGGGTCCAGAATCAGCCCCAGCATTTT.

V usage is TRBV11-2 and J usage is TRBJ1-4; 10 positions match TRBD1. In germline, CDR1 is SGHAT, CDR2 FQNNGV. The junction had 4 bases not matched to a gene; V was cut back by 5 bases and J by 1 base. This CDR3 contains 16 residues. CDR3 DNA: TGTGCCAGCAGCCGAGGGGACAGGGGAACTAATGAAAAACTGTTTTTT. This sequence encodes CASSRGDRGTNEKLFF.

V and J are TRBV5-6 and TRBJ2-7; D is unresolved. V was clipped by 0 bases and J by 1 base, with 8 bases between them. This CDR3 is built from 14 residues. Looked up from germline, CDR1 is SGHDT and CDR2 is YYEEEE. The chain's CDR3 is CASSLVAQSYEQYF. The CDR3 coding sequence is TGTGCCAGCAGCTTGGTGGCACAGTCCTACGAGCAGTACTTC.

This clone has just one count. The chain has TRBV19 and TRBJ2-3; possibly TRBD2 for D (7 bases). CDR3 size: 17 residues. V was clipped by 4 bases and J by 2 bases, with 19 bases between them. Germline CDR1 and CDR2: LNHDA and SQIVND (reference sequence). The CDR3 loop is CASSTPKGRGPTDTQYF. CDR3 bases: TGTGCCAGTAGTACCCCTAAGGGGCGGGGGCCCACAGATACGCAGTATTTT.

The chain employs TRBV7-8 and TRBJ2-2; 7 bases are shared with TRBD2. After removal of 5 bases from V and 4 bases from J, the junction contained 4 bases not matched to a gene. This CDR3 is built from 14 residues. CDR1 and CDR2 from the germline V gene are SGHVS and FQNEAQ. The CDR3 reads CASSAGLVTGELFF. The CDR3 region has the DNA TGTGCCAGCAGCGCCGGACTAGTCACCGGGGAGCTGTTTTTT. Filled out from reference TRBV7-8 and TRBJ2-2, the complete variable domain reads GAGVSQSPRYKVAKRGQDVALRCDPISGHVSLFWYQQALGQGPEFLTYFQNEAQLDKSGLPSDRFFAERPEGSVSTLKIQRTQQEDSAVYLCASSAGLVTGELFFGEGSRLTVL.

A word on this clone: A much larger clone lies a single base off, so this may be a read error. The rearrangement links TRBV5-1 to TRBJ2-2; 7 bases agree with TRBD1. CDR3 length: 13 residues. The V gene's germline CDR1 is SGHRS and CDR2 YFSETQ. The trim removed 5 bases at V and 4 bases at J, leaving 2 bases unmatched. The CDR3 spells CASSDRVTGELFF. DNA for the CDR3: TGCGCCAGCAGTGACAGGGTCACCGGGGAGCTGTTTTTT. Drawing the rest from reference TRBV5-1 and TRBJ2-2, the complete variable domain is KAGVTQTPRYLIKTRGQQVTLSCSPISGHRSVSWYQQTPGQGLQFLFEYFSETQRNKGNFPGRFSGRQFSNSRSEMNVSTLELGDSALYLCASSDRVTGELFFGEGSRLTVL.

The chain employs TRBV4-1 and TRBJ2-2; 10 nucleotides align to TRBD2. Trimming took 0 bases from V and 4 from J; bases not matched to a gene: 14. The CDR3 sequence is 20 residues long. The germline V gene has CDR1 MGHRA and CDR2 YSYEKL. CDR3 protein: CASSQEGLKRGGLSTGELFF. In nucleotides, the CDR3 is TGCGCCAGCAGCCAAGAAGGCTTGAAGCGGGGGGGCCTGAGCACCGGGGAGCTGTTTTTT.

This chain joins TRBV5-1 and TRBJ2-1; TRBD2 matches 8 bases. CDR1 is SGHRS, CDR2 YFSETQ, per germline. V trimming: 4 bases; J trimming: 2 bases; junction bases outside the gene matches: 2. There are 14 residues in the CDR3. CDR3 loop: CASSSGGTYNEQFF. The CDR3, as DNA: TGCGCCAGCAGCAGCGGGGGAACCTACAATGAGCAGTTCTTC.

In this sample, this clone turned up once. The CDR3 here is CASSKTRQGTFYHIQYF. The CDR3 DNA is TGTGCCAGCAGCAAAACGAGGCAGGGGACGTTTTACCACATTCAGTACTTC. The J gene is TRBJ2-4, the V gene TRBV21-1; the table names TRBD1, a call not compared with the DNA. TRBV21-1 is a pseudogene locus. CDR3 length: 17 residues.

The chain combines TRBV2 with TRBJ2-7; D unclear. This CDR3 has 14 amino acids. V was cut by 1 base and J by 3 bases, with 10 bases left in between. Germline V gene sequence: CDR1 SNHLY, CDR2 FYNNEI. CDR3 sequence: CASSEGYTVYEQYF. CDR3 bases: TGTGCCAGCAGTGAAGGGTATACTGTCTACGAGCAGTACTTC.

The V call is TRBV2, the J call TRBJ2-5; D might be TRBD1 (5 bases). V gave up 8 bases and J gave up 2 bases, with 15 bases separating them. The length of the CDR3 is 14 residues. Germline V gene data show CDR1 as SNHLY and CDR2 as FYNNEI. The CDR3 DNA sequence: TGTGCCAGCGTTTGGTCTAAGGGGCAAGAGACCCAGTACTTC. Translated: CASVWSKGQETQYF.

CDR3 DNA: TGTGCCAGCACCCCCCTCGACAGGGGCTATGGCTACACCTTC. Protein: CASTPLDRGYGYTF. V usage is TRBV6-5 and J usage is TRBJ1-2; 8 positions agree with TRBD1. The CDR3 contains 14 residues. Germline CDR1 is MNHEY and CDR2 is SVGAGI. V trimming: 7 bases; J trimming: 4 bases; junction bases outside the gene matches: 8.

The rearrangement links TRBV4-1 to TRBJ2-7, with TRBD2 matching 9 bases. Germline V gives CDR1 MGHRA, CDR2 YSYEKL. CDR3 length: 16 amino acids. V shed 0 bases and J 2 bases; nucleotides not matched to a gene: 5. CDR3 loop: CASSQDERGAPYEQYF. In DNA, the CDR3 is TGCGCCAGCAGCCAAGATGAGCGGGGGGCCCCCTACGAGCAGTACTTC.

V usage is TRBV5-1 and J usage is TRBJ1-6; D might be TRBD1 (5 bases). The CDR3 loop spans 13 amino acids. V was trimmed by 4 bases and J by 9 bases, leaving 11 bases between them. The germline V gene encodes CDR1 SGHRS and CDR2 YFSETQ. The CDR3 bases are TGCGCCAGCAGCCTGGCAGGGTTTTCACCCCTCCACTTT. Its translation is CASSLAGFSPLHF.

This clone appeared a single time. The chain is built from TRBV19 and TRBJ1-1; D not resolved. Trimming removed 1 base from V and 7 bases from J, with 7 bases in between. CDR1 is LNHDA, CDR2 SQIVND, per germline (reference sequence). The CDR3 totals 12 residues. CDR3 DNA sequence: TGTGCCAGTAGTATAGGAGGCAGTGAAGCTTTCTTT. Its protein product is CASSIGGSEAFF.

J is TRBJ2-1 and V is TRBV15; TRBD2 aligns across 8 bases. Germline V gene sequence: CDR1 LNHNV, CDR2 YYDKDF (reference sequence). J was trimmed by 5 bases and V by 1 base; bases with no gene match: 4. The length of the CDR3 is 15 residues. CDR3 amino acids: CATSRGSGGNNEQFF. CDR3 bases: TGTGCCACCAGCAGAGGGAGCGGGGGAAACAATGAGCAGTTCTTC.

The chain combines TRBV4-1 with TRBJ2-7, with TRBD2 matching over 7 bases. This CDR3 is 15 amino acids long. Germline V gives CDR1 MGHRA, CDR2 YSYEKL. V trimming: 7 bases; J trimming: 1 base; junction bases outside the gene matches: 10. CDR3 nucleotides: TGCGCCAGCAAAGGGGACGGGGGGTCATCCTACGAGCAGTACTTC. This codes for CASKGDGGSSYEQYF.

V usage is TRBV2 and J usage is TRBJ1-2; 8 positions agree with TRBD1. The junction had 14 bases not matched to a gene; V was cut back by 3 bases and J by 8 bases. This CDR3 is 16 amino acids long. Germline lookup yields CDR1 SNHLY and CDR2 FYNNEI. The CDR3 spells CASSDSPDQGADGYTF. The DNA for the CDR3 is TGTGCCAGCAGTGACTCCCCGGATCAGGGGGCCGACGGCTACACCTTC.